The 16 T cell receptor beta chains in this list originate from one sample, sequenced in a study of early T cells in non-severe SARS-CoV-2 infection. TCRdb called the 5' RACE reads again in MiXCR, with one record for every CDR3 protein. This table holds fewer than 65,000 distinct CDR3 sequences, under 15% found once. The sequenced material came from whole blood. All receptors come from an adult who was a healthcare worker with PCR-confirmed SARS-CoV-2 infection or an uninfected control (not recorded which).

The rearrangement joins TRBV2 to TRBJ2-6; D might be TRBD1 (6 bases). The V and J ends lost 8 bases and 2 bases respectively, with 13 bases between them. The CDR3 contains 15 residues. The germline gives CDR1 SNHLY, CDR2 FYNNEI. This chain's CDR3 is CASGDTGTGANVLTF. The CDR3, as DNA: TGTGCCAGCGGCGACACAGGGACTGGGGCCAACGTCCTGACTTTC.

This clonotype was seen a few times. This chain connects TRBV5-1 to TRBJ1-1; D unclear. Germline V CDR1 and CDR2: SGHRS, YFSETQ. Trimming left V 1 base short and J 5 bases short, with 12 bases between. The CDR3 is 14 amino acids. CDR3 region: CASSLMAQGTEAFF. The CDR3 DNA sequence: TGCGCCAGCAGCTTGATGGCCCAAGGGACTGAAGCTTTCTTT.

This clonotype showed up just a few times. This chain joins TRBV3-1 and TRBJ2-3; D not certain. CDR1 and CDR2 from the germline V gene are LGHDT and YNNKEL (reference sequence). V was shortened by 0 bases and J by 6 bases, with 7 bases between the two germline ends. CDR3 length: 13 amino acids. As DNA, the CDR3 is TGTGCCAGCAGCCAAGATGTTGGGGATACGCAGTATTTT. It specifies CASSQDVGDTQYF.

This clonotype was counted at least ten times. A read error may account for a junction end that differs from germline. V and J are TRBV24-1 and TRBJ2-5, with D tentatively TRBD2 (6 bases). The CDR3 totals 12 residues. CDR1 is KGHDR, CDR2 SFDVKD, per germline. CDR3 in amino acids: CATSDPAGTLAF. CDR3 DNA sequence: TGTGCCACCAGTGATCCAGCCGGGACTCTAGCTTTC.

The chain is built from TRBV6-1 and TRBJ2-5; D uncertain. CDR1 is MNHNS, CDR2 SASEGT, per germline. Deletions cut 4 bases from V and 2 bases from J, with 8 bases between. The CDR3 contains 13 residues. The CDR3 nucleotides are TGTGCCAGCAGTGCTAGACCTCAAGAGACCCAGTACTTC. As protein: CASSARPQETQYF.

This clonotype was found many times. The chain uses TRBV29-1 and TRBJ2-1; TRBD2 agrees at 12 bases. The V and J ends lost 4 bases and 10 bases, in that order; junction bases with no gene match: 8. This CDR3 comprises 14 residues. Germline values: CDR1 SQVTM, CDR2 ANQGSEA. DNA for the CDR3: TGCAGCGTTGCCTTTCTAGCGGGGGGGCCCGAGCAGTTCTTC. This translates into CSVAFLAGGPEQFF.

The CDR3 loop reads CASSSVGSPLHF. CDR3 coding DNA: TGTGCCAGCAGCTCGGTAGGATCACCCCTCCACTTT. The rearrangement uses TRBV7-2 and TRBJ1-6; no reliable D call. The germline gives CDR1 SGHTA, CDR2 FQGNSA. The CDR3 sequence is 12 residues long. V lost 4 bases and J lost 10, with 8 bases in between.

The CDR3 loop reads CSVLGGAPYTEAFF. The CDR3 DNA reads TGCAGCGTGTTGGGGGGGGCCCCGTACACTGAAGCTTTCTTT. The chain combines TRBV29-1 with TRBJ1-1, with D tentatively TRBD1 (6 bases). The CDR3 sequence is 14 residues long. V was clipped by 6 bases and J by 3 bases, with 17 bases between them. The germline gives CDR1 SQVTM, CDR2 ANQGSEA. Looking up the rest from reference TRBV29-1 and TRBJ1-1 gives the full variable domain: SAVISQKPSRDICQRGTSLTIQCQVDSQVTMMFWYRQQPGQSLTLIATANQGSEATYESGFVIDKFPISRPNLTFSTLTVSNMSPEDSSIYLCSVLGGAPYTEAFFGQGTRLTVV.

The CDR3: CSASLGYEVPQHF. CDR3 coding DNA: TGCAGTGCCAGCTTAGGCTATGAAGTACCCCAGCATTTT. The V and J genes are TRBV20-1 and TRBJ1-5; D remains ambiguous. Trimming took 6 bases from V and 10 from J, leaving 19 bases between them. This CDR3 is built from 13 residues. Germline V CDR1 and CDR2: DFQATT, SNEGSKA (reference sequence).

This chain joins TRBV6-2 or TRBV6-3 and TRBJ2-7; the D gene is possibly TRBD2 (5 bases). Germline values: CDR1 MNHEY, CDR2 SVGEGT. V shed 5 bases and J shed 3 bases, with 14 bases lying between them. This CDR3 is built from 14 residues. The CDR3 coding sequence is TGTGCCAGCAGTCCCGGCCCCGCGGGCTACGAGCAGTACTTC. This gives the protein CASSPGPAGYEQYF.

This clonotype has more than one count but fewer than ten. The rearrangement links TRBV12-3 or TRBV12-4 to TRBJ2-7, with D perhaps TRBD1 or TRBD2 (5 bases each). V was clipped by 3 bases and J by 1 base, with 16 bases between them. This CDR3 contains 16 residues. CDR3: CASSFSGPLFSYEQYF. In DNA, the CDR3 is TGTGCCAGCAGTTTCTCGGGGCCACTATTTTCCTACGAGCAGTACTTC.

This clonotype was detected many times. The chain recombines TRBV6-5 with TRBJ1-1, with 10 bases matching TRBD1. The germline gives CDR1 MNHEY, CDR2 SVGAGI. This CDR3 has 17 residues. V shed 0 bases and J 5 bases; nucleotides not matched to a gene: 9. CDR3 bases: TGTGCCAGCAGTTACTCGTTTTGGGACAGGGGTGGTACTGAAGCTTTCTTT. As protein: CASSYSFWDRGGTEAFF.

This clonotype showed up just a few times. CDR3 residues: CASRRSRGYSNQPQHF. The CDR3 DNA is TGTGCCAGTAGGCGATCCCGGGGGTATAGCAATCAGCCCCAGCATTTT. V is TRBV19 and J is TRBJ1-5; maybe TRBD1 (5 bases). Germline values: CDR1 LNHDA, CDR2 SQIVND (reference sequence). The CDR3 runs to 16 residues. V lost 6 bases and J lost 0, with 15 bases in between.

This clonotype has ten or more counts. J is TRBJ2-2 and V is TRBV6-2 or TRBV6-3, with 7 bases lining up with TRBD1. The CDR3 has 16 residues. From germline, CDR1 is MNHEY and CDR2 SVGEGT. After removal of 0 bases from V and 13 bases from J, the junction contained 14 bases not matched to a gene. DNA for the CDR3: TGTGCCAGCAGTTACTCCGGGGACAGAATCGGCGGTGGGCTGTTTTTT. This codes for CASSYSGDRIGGGLFF.

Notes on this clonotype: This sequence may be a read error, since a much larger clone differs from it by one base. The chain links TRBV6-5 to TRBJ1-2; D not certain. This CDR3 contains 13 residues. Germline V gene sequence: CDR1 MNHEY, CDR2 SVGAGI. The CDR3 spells CASSPSPGDGHTF. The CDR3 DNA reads TGTGCCAGCAGTCCCAGTCCGGGAGATGGCCACACCTTC.

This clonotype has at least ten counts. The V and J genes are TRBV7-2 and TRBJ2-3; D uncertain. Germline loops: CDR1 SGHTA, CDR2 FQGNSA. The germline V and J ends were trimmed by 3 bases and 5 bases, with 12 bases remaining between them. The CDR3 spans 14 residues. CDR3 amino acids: CASSFPGHEDTQYF. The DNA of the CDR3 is TGTGCCAGCAGCTTTCCGGGCCACGAAGATACGCAGTATTTT.